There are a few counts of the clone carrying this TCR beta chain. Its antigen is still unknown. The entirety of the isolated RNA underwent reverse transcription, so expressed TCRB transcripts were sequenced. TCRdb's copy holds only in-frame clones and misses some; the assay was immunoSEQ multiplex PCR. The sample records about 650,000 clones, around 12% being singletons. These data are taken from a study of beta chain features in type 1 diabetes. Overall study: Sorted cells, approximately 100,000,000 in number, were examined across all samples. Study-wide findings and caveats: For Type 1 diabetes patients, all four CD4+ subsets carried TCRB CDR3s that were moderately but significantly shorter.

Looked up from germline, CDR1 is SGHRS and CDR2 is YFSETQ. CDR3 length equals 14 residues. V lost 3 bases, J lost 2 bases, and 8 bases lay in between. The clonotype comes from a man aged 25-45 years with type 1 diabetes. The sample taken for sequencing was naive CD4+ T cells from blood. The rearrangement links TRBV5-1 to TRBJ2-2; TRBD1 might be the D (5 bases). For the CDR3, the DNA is TGCGCCAGCAGCTCGGACAAAAACACCGGGGAGCTGTTTTTT. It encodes CASSSDKNTGELFF.